This T cell receptor beta chain was sequenced during a study of blood T cell repertoires in COVID-19. Background on the study: Both acute and convalescent COVID-19 samples were obtained from the United States, Italy and Spain. Sources were T cells, B-cell-depleted T cells, or PBMCs; the material itself was cDNA or gDNA.

From germline, CDR1 is DFQATT and CDR2 SNEGSKA (reference sequence). Trimming stripped 6 bases from V and 3 bases from J, with 5 bases between. This CDR3 has 10 amino acids. Original data processing: Estimation of nucleated cell counts was performed using reference gene primer amplification. Sequencing was performed with immunoSEQ multiplex PCR; in TCRdb, only in-frame clones are kept and a portion is missing. V and J calls and clone size are those listed in that table; D and trimming were worked out from the DNA. The table records 200,000 to 250,000 clones, 70% to 90% of them present only once. The clonotype originates from a man aged 18 to 30 with active or convalescent COVID-19. The chain couples TRBV20-1 to TRBJ1-2; no clear D gene. Source material: peripheral blood. Here the CDR3 reads CSALYYGYTF. The CDR3, as DNA: TGCAGTGCCCTTTACTATGGCTACACCTTC.